These T cell receptor beta chains were read from a single sample in a study of blood T cell repertoires in COVID-19. Assay: immunoSEQ multiplex PCR; the TCRdb copy retains only in-frame clones and omits some. The sample comprises 250,000 to 300,000 clones, about four fifths of which are singletons, and roughly 3.1% rests with the top ten. Sequencing was done on a sample of PBMCs or T cells enriched from blood (not recorded which). The receptors were gathered from a man aged 50 or older who had recovered from COVID-19. The CDR3 runs from the conserved cysteine through the conserved F or W. Each record gives: CDR3 protein, CDR3 DNA, D gene, J gene, clone size, V gene. D genes are given only for firm matches. Some rows have no size entry. The others give once, few or many, or a class for an expanded clone.

CDR3aa: CASSAQVSSYNEQFF; CDR3nt: TGTGCCAGCAGCGCACAGGTAAGCTCCTACAATGAGCAGTTCTTC; d_gene: .; j_gene: TRBJ2-1; abundance: .; v_gene: TRBV5-6
CDR3aa: CASSHFRTDGWTYTF; CDR3nt: TGTGCCAGCAGCCATTTCCGGACAGACGGATGGACGTACACCTTC; d_gene: .; j_gene: TRBJ1-2; abundance: .; v_gene: TRBV3-1/TRBV3-2
CDR3aa: CASSQARGGAYEQYF; CDR3nt: TGTGCCAGCAGCCAAGCCCGGGGGGGGGCCTACGAGCAGTACTTC; d_gene: TRBD2; j_gene: TRBJ2-7; abundance: .; v_gene: TRBV3-1/TRBV3-2
CDR3aa: CASSPPAGELFF; CDR3nt: TGTGCCAGCAGCCCACCGGCCGGGGAGCTGTTTTTT; d_gene: .; j_gene: TRBJ2-2; abundance: .; v_gene: TRBV7-3
CDR3aa: CASRDSGNTIYF; CDR3nt: TGTGCCAGCCGAGACTCTGGAAACACCATATATTTT; d_gene: .; j_gene: TRBJ1-3; abundance: once; v_gene: TRBV7-3
CDR3aa: CASSSGLGSSYEQYF; CDR3nt: TGTGCCAGCTCCTCGGGACTGGGGAGCTCCTACGAGCAGTACTTC; d_gene: .; j_gene: TRBJ2-7; abundance: .; v_gene: TRBV18
CDR3aa: CASSHQTPTYEQYF; CDR3nt: TGCGCCAGCAGTCACCAGACACCAACCTACGAGCAGTACTTC; d_gene: .; j_gene: TRBJ2-7; abundance: .; v_gene: TRBV23-1
CDR3aa: CASSPLSRTGEQYF; CDR3nt: TGTGCCAGCAGCCCCCTCAGCCGCACAGGGGAGCAGTACTTC; d_gene: .; j_gene: TRBJ2-7; abundance: .; v_gene: TRBV28
CDR3aa: CASSTNPPGYGNQPQHF; CDR3nt: TGTGCCAGTAGCACCAACCCCCCAGGGTACGGCAATCAGCCCCAGCATTTT; d_gene: .; j_gene: TRBJ1-5; abundance: .; v_gene: TRBV19
CDR3aa: CASSYRPDGSSGNTIYF; CDR3nt: TGCGCCAGCAGCTACAGGCCGGACGGGAGCTCTGGAAACACCATATATTTT; d_gene: .; j_gene: TRBJ1-3; abundance: .; v_gene: TRBV4-1
CDR3aa: CASSYRQGSGTEAFF; CDR3nt: TGTGCCAGCAGCTACCGACAGGGCTCGGGCACTGAAGCTTTCTTT; d_gene: TRBD1; j_gene: TRBJ1-1; abundance: .; v_gene: TRBV5-4
CDR3aa: CASTDHTGANTGELFF; CDR3nt: TGTGCCAGCACCGACCATACCGGGGCGAACACCGGGGAGCTGTTTTTT; d_gene: .; j_gene: TRBJ2-2; abundance: .; v_gene: TRBV7-6
CDR3aa: CASSYPGTGSNGYTF; CDR3nt: TGTGCCAGCAGTTACCCCGGGACAGGGAGCAATGGCTACACCTTC; d_gene: TRBD1; j_gene: TRBJ1-2; abundance: .; v_gene: TRBV6-5
CDR3aa: CASSYRALSSYEQYF; CDR3nt: TGTGCCAGCAGCTACAGGGCCCTGAGCTCCTACGAGCAGTACTTC; d_gene: .; j_gene: TRBJ2-7; abundance: .; v_gene: TRBV5-6
CDR3aa: CASSSDSTNTEAFF; CDR3nt: TGTGCCAGCAGCTCCGACAGTACTAACACTGAAGCTTTCTTT; d_gene: .; j_gene: TRBJ1-1; abundance: .; v_gene: TRBV7-9
CDR3aa: CASSSSHRGNGYTF; CDR3nt: TGTGCCAGCAGTTCTTCCCACAGGGGAAATGGCTACACCTTC; d_gene: TRBD1; j_gene: TRBJ1-2; abundance: .; v_gene: TRBV28
CDR3aa: CASNPGSGLAGPITYNEQFF; CDR3nt: TGTGCCAGCAACCCGGGGTCAGGACTAGCGGGCCCCATAACCTACAATGAGCAGTTCTTC; d_gene: TRBD2; j_gene: TRBJ2-1; abundance: .; v_gene: TRBV11-3
CDR3aa: CASGDVGAFSYEQYF; CDR3nt: TGTGCCAGCGGTGACGTGGGGGCGTTCTCCTACGAGCAGTACTTC; d_gene: .; j_gene: TRBJ2-7; abundance: .; v_gene: TRBV6-1
CDR3aa: CAIPTGDYGYTF; CDR3nt: TGTGCCATCCCGACAGGGGACTATGGCTACACCTTC; d_gene: TRBD1; j_gene: TRBJ1-2; abundance: .; v_gene: TRBV2
CDR3aa: CASSLSAGWQDTQYF; CDR3nt: TGTGCCAGCAGCTTGAGCGCGGGGTGGCAGGATACGCAGTATTTT; d_gene: .; j_gene: TRBJ2-3; abundance: .; v_gene: TRBV5-5
CDR3aa: CASSLGIWTAQYEQYF; CDR3nt: TGTGCCAGCAGCTTGGGTATATGGACAGCGCAATACGAGCAGTACTTC; d_gene: .; j_gene: TRBJ2-7; abundance: .; v_gene: TRBV5-5
CDR3aa: CASSTGTGLLLYGYTF; CDR3nt: TGTGCCAGTAGTACTGGGACAGGTCTCCTTCTCTATGGCTACACCTTC; d_gene: TRBD1; j_gene: TRBJ1-2; abundance: .; v_gene: TRBV19
CDR3aa: CASGLNTGGFYTF; CDR3nt: TGTGCTAGTGGTTTGAATACAGGGGGGTTCTACACCTTC; d_gene: TRBD1; j_gene: TRBJ1-2; abundance: once; v_gene: TRBV12-5
CDR3aa: CSARYGNEQFF; CDR3nt: TGCAGTGCTAGATACGGGAATGAGCAGTTCTTC; d_gene: .; j_gene: TRBJ2-1; abundance: .; v_gene: TRBV20-1
CDR3aa: CASSPLGQPYEQYF; CDR3nt: TGTGCCAGCAGCCCTCTCGGACAGCCCTACGAGCAGTACTTC; d_gene: .; j_gene: TRBJ2-7; abundance: .; v_gene: TRBV7-9
CDR3aa: CASSPAGADSTEAFF; CDR3nt: TGTGCCAGCTCACCCGCAGGGGCGGATAGCACTGAAGCTTTCTTT; d_gene: .; j_gene: TRBJ1-1; abundance: once; v_gene: TRBV18
CDR3aa: CASSDGVVAKNIQYF; CDR3nt: TGTGCCAGCAGCGATGGTGTAGTGGCCAAAAACATTCAGTACTTC; d_gene: .; j_gene: TRBJ2-4; abundance: .; v_gene: TRBV5-4
CDR3aa: CSVVSGTVYSEQYF; CDR3nt: TGCAGCGTTGTATCGGGGACAGTATATAGCGAGCAGTACTTC; d_gene: TRBD1; j_gene: TRBJ2-7; abundance: .; v_gene: TRBV29-1
CDR3aa: CASSLFSLTGPGNNEKLFF; CDR3nt: TGTGCCAGCAGCTTATTCTCGTTGACGGGTCCGGGAAATAATGAAAAACTGTTTTTT; d_gene: .; j_gene: TRBJ1-4; abundance: .; v_gene: TRBV7-9
CDR3aa: CASSRALSLAGSEQYF; CDR3nt: TGTGCCAGCAGCCGGGCCCTCTCGCTAGCGGGATCCGAGCAGTACTTC; d_gene: TRBD2; j_gene: TRBJ2-7; abundance: .; v_gene: TRBV7-9
CDR3aa: CASSDRMVYEQYF; CDR3nt: TGTGCCAGCAGTGACAGGATGGTCTACGAGCAGTACTTC; d_gene: .; j_gene: TRBJ2-7; abundance: few; v_gene: TRBV28
CDR3aa: CASSPDRGAGQPQHF; CDR3nt: TGTGCCAGCAGCCCCGACAGGGGAGCAGGTCAGCCCCAGCATTTT; d_gene: TRBD1; j_gene: TRBJ1-5; abundance: .; v_gene: TRBV2
CDR3aa: CASSPGQGGNQPQHF; CDR3nt: TGTGCCAGCAGTCCTGGACAGGGGGGCAATCAGCCCCAGCATTTT; d_gene: TRBD1; j_gene: TRBJ1-5; abundance: .; v_gene: TRBV27
CDR3aa: CASSFSDGGEQYF; CDR3nt: TGTGCCAGCAGCTTTTCCGACGGGGGCGAGCAGTACTTC; d_gene: .; j_gene: TRBJ2-7; abundance: .; v_gene: TRBV11-2
CDR3aa: CASSPLGDSNEKLFF; CDR3nt: TGCGCCAGCAGCCCCCTAGGGGACAGTAATGAAAAACTGTTTTTT; d_gene: TRBD1; j_gene: TRBJ1-4; abundance: .; v_gene: TRBV4-1